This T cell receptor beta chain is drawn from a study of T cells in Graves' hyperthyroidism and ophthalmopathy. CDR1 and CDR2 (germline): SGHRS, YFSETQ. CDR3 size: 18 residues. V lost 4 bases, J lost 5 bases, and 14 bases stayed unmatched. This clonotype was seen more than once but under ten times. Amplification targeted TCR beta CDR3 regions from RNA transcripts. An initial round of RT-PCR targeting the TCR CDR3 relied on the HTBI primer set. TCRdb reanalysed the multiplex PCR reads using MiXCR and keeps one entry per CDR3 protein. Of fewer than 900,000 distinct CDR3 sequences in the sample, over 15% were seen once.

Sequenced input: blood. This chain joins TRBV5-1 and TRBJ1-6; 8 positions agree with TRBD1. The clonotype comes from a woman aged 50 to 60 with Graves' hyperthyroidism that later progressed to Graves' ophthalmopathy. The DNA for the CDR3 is TGCGCCAGCAGCAGCATGTCTCTTTCGGGACAGGATAATTCACCCCTCCACTTT. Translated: CASSSMSLSGQDNSPLHF.